This T cell receptor beta chain appears in the sequencing data of a study of blood T cell repertoires in COVID-19. Here immunoSEQ multiplex PCR was the method, and the copy in TCRdb shows in-frame clones only, minus some. The profile shows 100,000 to 150,000 clones, 74% of them singletons. The CDR3 has 17 residues. The J gene is TRBJ2-5, the V gene TRBV21-1; no check of the table's D call, TRBD1, against the DNA was made. TRBV21-1 is listed as a pseudogene. This clonotype was sampled from a man in his fifties or sixties with acute or convalescent COVID-19. Sequenced material: peripheral blood. CDR3 DNA sequence: TGTGCCAGCAGCCTATTTGGCCGGGACAGGTCCCAAGAGACCCAGTACTTC. The encoded protein is CASSLFGRDRSQETQYF.